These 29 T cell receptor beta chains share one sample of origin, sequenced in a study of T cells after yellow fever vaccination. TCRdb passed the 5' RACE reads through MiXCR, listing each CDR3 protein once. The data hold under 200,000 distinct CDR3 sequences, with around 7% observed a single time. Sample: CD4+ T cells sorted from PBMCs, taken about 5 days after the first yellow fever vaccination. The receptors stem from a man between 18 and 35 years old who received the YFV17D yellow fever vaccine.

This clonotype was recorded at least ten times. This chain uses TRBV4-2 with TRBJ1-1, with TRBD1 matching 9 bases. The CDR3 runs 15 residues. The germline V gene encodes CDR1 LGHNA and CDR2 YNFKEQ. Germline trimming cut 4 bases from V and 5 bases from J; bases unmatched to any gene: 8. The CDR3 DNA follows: TGTGCCAGCAGCCGGACCGGGACAGGGAAAACTGAAGCTTTCTTT. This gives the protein CASSRTGTGKTEAFF.

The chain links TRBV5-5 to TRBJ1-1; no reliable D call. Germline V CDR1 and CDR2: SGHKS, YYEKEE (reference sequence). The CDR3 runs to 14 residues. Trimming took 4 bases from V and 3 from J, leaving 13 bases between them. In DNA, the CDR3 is TGTGCCAGCAGCCCTCGCCTACGGGACACTGAAGCTTTCTTT. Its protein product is CASSPRLRDTEAFF.

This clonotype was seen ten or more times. The CDR3 coding sequence is TGCAGTGCCGGACAGGGCCTCGGGCAGTACGTC. Amino acid sequence: CSAGQGLGQYV. This chain connects TRBV20-1 to TRBJ2-7; 8 bases are a match to TRBD1. The ends lost 6 bases at V and 9 bases at J; junction bases unmatched: 7. The CDR3 length is 11 residues. Germline CDR1 is DFQATT and CDR2 is SNEGSKA (reference sequence).

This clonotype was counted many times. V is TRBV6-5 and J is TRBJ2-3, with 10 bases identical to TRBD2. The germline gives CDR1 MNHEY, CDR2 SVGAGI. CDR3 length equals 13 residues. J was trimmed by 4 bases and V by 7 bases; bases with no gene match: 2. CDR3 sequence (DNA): TGTGCCAGCACCACTAGCGGGGCAGATACGCAGTATTTT. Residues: CASTTSGADTQYF.

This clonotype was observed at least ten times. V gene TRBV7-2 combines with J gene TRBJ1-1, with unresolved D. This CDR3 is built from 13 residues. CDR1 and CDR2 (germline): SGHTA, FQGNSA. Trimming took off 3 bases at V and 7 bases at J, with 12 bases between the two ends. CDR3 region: CASSFLHGFEAFF. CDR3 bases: TGTGCCAGCAGCTTTTTACACGGTTTTGAAGCTTTCTTT.

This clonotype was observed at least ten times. CDR3 nucleotide sequence: TGTGCCAGCAGTTCGTACGACAGGTTCACTGAAGCTTTCTTT. Translation: CASSSYDRFTEAFF. The chain joins TRBV28 to TRBJ1-1; maybe TRBD1 (6 bases). The germline CDR1 and CDR2 sequences are MDHEN and SYDVKM. Trimming removed 4 bases from V and 4 bases from J, with 13 bases in between. The CDR3 is made up of 14 amino acids. Together with reference TRBV28 and TRBJ1-1, the CDR3 gives the full variable domain: DVKVTQSSRYLVKRTGEKVFLECVQDMDHENMFWYRQDPGLGLRLIYFSYDVKMKEKGDIPEGYSVSREKKERFSLILESASTNQTSMYLCASSSYDRFTEAFFGQGTRLTVV.

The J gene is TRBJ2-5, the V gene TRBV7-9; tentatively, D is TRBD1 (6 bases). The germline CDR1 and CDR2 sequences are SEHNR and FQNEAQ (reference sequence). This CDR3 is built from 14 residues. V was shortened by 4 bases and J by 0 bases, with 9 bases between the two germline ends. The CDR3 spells CASSWDTYQETQYF. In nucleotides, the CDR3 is TGTGCCAGCAGCTGGGACACGTACCAAGAGACCCAGTACTTC. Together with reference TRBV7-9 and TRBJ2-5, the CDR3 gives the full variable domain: DTGVSQNPRHKITKRGQNVTFRCDPISEHNRLYWYRQTLGQGPEFLTYFQNEAQLEKSRLLSDRFSAERPKGSFSTLEIQRTEQGDSAMYLCASSWDTYQETQYFGPGTRLLVL.

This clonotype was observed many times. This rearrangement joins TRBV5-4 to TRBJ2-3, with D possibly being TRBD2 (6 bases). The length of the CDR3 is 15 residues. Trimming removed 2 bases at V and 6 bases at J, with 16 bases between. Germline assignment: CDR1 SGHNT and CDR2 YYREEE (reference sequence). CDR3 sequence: CASSLRRESADTQYF. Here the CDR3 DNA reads TGTGCCAGCAGCTTACGGAGGGAATCTGCCGATACGCAGTATTTT.

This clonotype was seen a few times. CDR3 loop: CASSRDIGTEAFF. Here the CDR3 DNA reads TGTGCCAGCAGCCGTGACATTGGCACTGAAGCTTTCTTT. V is TRBV7-2 and J is TRBJ1-1, with D hard to call. The CDR3 has 13 residues. CDR1 is SGHTA, CDR2 FQGNSA, per germline. The V end was cut by 5 bases, the J end by 4 bases, with 11 bases between.

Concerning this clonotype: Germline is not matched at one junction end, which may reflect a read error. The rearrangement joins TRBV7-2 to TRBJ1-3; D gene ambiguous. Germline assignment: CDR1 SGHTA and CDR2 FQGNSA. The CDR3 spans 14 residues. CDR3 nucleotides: TGTGCCAGCAGCCCGCGGTCCTCTGGAAACTCCATATATTTT. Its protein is CASSPRSSGNSIYF.

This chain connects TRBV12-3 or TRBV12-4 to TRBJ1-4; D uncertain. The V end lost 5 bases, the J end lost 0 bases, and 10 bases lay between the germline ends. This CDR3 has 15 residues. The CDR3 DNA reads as TGTGCCAGCAGTCGGACCGCTGCAACTAATGAAAAACTGTTTTTT. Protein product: CASSRTAATNEKLFF.

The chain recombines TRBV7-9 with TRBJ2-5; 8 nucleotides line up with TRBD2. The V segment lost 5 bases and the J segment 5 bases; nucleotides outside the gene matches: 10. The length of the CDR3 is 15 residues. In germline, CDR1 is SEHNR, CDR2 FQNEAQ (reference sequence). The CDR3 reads CASSRGLATAETQYF. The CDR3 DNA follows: TGTGCCAGCAGCAGAGGACTAGCTACCGCCGAGACCCAGTACTTC.

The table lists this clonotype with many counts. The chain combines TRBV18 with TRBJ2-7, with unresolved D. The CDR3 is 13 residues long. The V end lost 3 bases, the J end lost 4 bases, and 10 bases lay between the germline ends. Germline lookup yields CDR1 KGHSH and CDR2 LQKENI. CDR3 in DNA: TGTGCCAGCTCACCTGACACCTCTTACGAGCAGTACGTC. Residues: CASSPDTSYEQYV.

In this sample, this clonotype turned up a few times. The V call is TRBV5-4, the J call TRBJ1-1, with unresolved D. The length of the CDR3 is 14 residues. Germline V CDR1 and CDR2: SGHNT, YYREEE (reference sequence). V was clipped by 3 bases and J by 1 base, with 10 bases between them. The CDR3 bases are TGTGCCAGCAGCTCCAAGACTGGGAACACTGAAGCTTTCTTT. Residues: CASSSKTGNTEAFF.

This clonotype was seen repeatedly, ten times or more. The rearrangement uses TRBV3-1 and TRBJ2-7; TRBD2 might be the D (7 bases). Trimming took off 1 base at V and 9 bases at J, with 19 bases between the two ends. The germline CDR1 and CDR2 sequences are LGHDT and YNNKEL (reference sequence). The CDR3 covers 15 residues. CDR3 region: CASSQVGGALQRQYF. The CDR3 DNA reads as TGTGCCAGCAGCCAAGTTGGGGGGGCTCTTCAGCGGCAGTACTTC.

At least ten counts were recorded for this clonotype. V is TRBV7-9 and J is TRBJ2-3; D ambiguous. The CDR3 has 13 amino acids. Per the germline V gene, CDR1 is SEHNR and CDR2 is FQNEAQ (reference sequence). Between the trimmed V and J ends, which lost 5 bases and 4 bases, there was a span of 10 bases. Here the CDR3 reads CASSPRTADTQYF. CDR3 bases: TGTGCCAGCAGCCCCAGGACCGCAGATACGCAGTATTTT.

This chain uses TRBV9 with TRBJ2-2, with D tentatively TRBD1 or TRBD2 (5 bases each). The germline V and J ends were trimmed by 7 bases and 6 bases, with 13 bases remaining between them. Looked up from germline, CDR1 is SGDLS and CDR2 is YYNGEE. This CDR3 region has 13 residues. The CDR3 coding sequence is TGTGCCAGCCGCCGGGACGTCGCCGGGGAGCTGTTTTTT. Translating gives CASRRDVAGELFF.

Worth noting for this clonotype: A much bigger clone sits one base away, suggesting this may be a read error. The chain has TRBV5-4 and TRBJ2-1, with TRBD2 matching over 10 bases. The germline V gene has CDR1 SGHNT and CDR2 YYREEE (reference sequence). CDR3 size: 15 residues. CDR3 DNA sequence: TGTGCCGGCAGCTTCAGAGCGGGGGGGCCGGATGAGCAGTTCTTC. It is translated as CAGSFRAGGPDEQFF.

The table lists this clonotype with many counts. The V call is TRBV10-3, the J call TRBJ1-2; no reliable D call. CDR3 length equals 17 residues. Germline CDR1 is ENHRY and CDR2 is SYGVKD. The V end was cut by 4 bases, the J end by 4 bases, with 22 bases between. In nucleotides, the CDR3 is TGTGCCATCAGTGTTGTGGTTAAGGAAGCTTCGACCTATGGCTACACCTTC. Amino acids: CAISVVVKEASTYGYTF.

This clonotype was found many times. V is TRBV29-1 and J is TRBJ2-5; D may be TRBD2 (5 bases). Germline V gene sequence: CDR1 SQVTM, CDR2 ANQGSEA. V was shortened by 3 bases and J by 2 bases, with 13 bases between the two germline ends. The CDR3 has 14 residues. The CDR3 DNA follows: TGCAGCGTTGACCGGGGTCCTAGTCAAGAGACCCAGTACTTC. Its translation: CSVDRGPSQETQYF.

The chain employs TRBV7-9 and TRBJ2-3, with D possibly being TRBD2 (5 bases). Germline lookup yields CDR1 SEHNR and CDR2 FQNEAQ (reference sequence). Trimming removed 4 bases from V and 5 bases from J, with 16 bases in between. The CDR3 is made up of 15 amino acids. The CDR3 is CASSYPGRVEDTQYF. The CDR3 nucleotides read TGTGCCAGCAGCTACCCGGGAAGGGTTGAAGATACGCAGTATTTT.

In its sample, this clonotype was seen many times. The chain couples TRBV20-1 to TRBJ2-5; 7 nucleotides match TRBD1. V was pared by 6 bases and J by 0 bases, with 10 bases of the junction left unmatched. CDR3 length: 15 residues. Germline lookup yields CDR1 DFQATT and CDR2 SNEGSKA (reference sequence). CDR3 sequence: CSAIRFGTDQETQYF. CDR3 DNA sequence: TGCAGTGCCATCAGGTTTGGGACAGACCAAGAGACCCAGTACTTC.

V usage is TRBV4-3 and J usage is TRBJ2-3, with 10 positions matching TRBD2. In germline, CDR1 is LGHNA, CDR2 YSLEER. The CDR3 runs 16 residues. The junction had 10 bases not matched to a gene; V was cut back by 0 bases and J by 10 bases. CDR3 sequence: CASSQEASGRPTSQYF. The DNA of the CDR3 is TGCGCCAGCAGCCAAGAGGCTAGCGGGAGACCGACCTCGCAGTATTTT.

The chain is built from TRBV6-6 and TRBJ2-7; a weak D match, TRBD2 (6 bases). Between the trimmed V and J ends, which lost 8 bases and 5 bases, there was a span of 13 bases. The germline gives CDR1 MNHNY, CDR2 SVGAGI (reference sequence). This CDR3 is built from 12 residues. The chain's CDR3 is CASRLSGDEQYF. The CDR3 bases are TGTGCCAGCCGGCTTTCGGGGGACGAGCAGTACTTC.

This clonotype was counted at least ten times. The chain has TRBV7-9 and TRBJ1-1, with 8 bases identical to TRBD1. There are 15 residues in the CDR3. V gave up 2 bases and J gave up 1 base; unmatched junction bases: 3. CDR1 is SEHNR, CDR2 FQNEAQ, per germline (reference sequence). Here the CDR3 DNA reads TGTGCCAGCAGCTTACGAGGACAGGGGAACACTGAAGCTTTCTTT. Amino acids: CASSLRGQGNTEAFF.

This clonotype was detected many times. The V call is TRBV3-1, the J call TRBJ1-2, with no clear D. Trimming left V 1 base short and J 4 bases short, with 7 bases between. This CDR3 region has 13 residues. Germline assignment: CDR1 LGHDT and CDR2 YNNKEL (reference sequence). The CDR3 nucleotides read TGTGCCAGCAGCCAAGGCGGGTCCTATGGCTACACCTTC. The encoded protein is CASSQGGSYGYTF.

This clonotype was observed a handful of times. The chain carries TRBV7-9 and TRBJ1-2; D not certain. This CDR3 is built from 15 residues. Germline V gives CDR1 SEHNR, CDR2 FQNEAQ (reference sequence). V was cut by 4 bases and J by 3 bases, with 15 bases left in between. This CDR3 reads CASSSHRGPDYGYTF. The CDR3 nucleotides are TGTGCCAGCAGCTCCCATCGCGGACCGGACTATGGCTACACCTTC.

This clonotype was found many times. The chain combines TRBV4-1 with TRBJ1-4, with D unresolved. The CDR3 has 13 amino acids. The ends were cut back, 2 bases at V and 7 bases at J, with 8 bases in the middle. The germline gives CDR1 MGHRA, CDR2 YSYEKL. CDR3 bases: TGCGCCAGCAGCCAACCGACCCTTGAAAAACTGTTTTTT. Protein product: CASSQPTLEKLFF.

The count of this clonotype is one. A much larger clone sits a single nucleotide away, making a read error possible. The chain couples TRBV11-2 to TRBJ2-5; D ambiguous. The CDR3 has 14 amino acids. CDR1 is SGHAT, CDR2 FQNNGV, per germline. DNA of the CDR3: TGTGCCATCAGCTTAGAGCCCGGCCAAGAGACCCAGTACTTC. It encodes CAISLEPGQETQYF.